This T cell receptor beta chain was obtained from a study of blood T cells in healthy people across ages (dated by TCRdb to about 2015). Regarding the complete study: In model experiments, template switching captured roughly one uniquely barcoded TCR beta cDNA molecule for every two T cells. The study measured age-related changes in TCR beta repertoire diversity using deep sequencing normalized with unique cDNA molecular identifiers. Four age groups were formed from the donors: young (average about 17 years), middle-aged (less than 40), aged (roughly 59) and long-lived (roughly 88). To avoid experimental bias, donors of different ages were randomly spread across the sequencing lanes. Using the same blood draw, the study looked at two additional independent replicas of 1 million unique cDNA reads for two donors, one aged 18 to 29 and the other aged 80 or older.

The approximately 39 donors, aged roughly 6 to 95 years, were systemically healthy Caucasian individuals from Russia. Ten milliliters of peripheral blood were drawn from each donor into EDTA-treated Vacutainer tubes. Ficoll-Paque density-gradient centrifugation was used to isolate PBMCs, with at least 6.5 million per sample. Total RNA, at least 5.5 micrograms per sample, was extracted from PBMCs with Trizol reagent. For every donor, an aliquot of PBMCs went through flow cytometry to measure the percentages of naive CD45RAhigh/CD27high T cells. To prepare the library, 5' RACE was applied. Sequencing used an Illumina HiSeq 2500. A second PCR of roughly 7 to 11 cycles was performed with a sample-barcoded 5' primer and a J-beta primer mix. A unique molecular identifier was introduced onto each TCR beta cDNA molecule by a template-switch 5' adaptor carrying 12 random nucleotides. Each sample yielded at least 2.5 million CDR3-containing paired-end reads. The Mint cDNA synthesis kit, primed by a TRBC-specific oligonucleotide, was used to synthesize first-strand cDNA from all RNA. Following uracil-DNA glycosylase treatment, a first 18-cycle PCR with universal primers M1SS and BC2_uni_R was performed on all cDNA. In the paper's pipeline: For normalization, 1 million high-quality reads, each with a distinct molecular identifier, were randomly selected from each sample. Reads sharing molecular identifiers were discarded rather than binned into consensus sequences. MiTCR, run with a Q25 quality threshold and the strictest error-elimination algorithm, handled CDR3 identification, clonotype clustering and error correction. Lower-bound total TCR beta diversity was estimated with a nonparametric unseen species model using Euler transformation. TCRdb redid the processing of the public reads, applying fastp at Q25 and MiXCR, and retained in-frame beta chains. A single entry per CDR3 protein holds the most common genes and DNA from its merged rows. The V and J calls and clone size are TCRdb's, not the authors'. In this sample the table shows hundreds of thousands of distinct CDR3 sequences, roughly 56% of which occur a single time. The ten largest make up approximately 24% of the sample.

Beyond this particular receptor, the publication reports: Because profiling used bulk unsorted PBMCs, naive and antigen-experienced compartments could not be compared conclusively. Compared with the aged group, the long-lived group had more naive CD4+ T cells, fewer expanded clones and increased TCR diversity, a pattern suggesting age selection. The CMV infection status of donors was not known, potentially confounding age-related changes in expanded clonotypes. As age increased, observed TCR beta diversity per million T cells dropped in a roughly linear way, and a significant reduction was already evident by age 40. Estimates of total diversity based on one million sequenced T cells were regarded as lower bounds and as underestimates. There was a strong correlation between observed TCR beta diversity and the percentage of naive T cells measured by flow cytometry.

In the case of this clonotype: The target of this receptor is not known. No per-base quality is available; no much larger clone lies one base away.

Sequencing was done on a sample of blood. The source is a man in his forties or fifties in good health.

The CDR3 sequence is CASAPGQGASGETQYF. The DNA sequence is TGTGCCAGCGCTCCGGGACAGGGGGCTAGCGGAGAGACCCAGTACTTC. The chain employs TRBV27 and TRBJ2-4; TRBD1 lines up with 12 middle nucleotides. Gene TRBJ2-5 matches the end of the DNA better, so the J call may be wrong. Inclusive of the bounding cysteine and phenylalanine, the CDR3 is 16 residues long. Solely the CDR3 DNA is kept, with 48 bases framed from the first base. Sequences MNHEY (CDR1) and SMNVEV (CDR2) are obtained from the germline V gene (reference sequence).